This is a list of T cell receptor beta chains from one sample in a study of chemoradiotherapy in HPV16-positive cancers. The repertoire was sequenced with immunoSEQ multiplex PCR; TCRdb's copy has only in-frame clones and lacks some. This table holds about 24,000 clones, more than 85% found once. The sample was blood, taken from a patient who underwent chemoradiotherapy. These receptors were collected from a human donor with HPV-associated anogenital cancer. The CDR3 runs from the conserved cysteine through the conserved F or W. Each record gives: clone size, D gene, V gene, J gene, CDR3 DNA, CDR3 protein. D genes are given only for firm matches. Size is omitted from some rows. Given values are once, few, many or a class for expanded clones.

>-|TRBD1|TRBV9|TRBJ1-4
TGTGCCAGCAGCCCACAGGGGATTAATGAAAAACTGTTTTTT
CASSPQGINEKLFF
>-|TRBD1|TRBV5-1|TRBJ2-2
TGCGCCAGCAGCTTTAGCCAGGGGGCAACCGGGGAGCTGTTTTTT
CASSFSQGATGELFF
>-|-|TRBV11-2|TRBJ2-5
TGTGCCAGCAGCAAGGGATTTAAAGAGACCCAGTACTTC
CASSKGFKETQYF
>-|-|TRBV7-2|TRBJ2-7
TGTGCCAGCAGTCCCGGGTCCAGCTCCTTATCCTACGAGCAGTACTTC
CASSPGSSSLSYEQYF
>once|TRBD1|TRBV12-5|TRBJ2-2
TGTGCTAGTGCCACAGGACAGGCGAACACCGGGGAGCTGTTTTTT
CASATGQANTGELFF
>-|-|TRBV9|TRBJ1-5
TGTGCCAGCAGCGTAGCCGGGACACCCAATCAGCCCCAGCATTTT
CASSVAGTPNQPQHF
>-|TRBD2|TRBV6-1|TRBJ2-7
TGTGCCAGCACCCCCGGAGCGGGAGAATTGGGCGAGCAGTACTTC
CASTPGAGELGEQYF
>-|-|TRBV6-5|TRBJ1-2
TGTGCCAGCAGTTACTCGCCTGGGGGAGCTCATGGCTACACCTTC
CASSYSPGGAHGYTF
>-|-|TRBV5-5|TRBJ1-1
TGTGCCAGCAGCTTGGAACCGGGACGGCGGAACACTGAAGCTTTCTTT
CASSLEPGRRNTEAFF
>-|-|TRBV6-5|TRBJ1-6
TGTGCCAGCAGCCTCAGGGGTCCGGATTCACCCCTCCACTTT
CASSLRGPDSPLHF
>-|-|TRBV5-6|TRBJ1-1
TGTGCCAGCAGCTTGCAAAGGAACACTGAAGCTTTCTTT
CASSLQRNTEAFF
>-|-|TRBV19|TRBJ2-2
TGTGCCAGTAGTATCGGGGGCTACACCGGGGAGCTGTTTTTT
CASSIGGYTGELFF
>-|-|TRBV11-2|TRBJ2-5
TGTGCCAGCAGCTCCCCCAGCCAGACCCAGTACTTC
CASSSPSQTQYF
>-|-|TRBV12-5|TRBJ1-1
TGTGCTAGCGGGGCGTTCACTGAAGCTTTCTTT
CASGAFTEAFF
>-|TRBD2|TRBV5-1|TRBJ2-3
TGCGCCAGCAGCTCCAAACCGACTAGCGGAACAGATACGCAGTATTTT
CASSSKPTSGTDTQYF
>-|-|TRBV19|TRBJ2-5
TGTGCCAGTAGTCGGTCTTTAGAGACCCAGTACTTC
CASSRSLETQYF
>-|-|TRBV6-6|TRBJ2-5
TGTGCCAGCAGTTCGCCGACAGGCCAAGAGACCCAGTACTTC
CASSSPTGQETQYF
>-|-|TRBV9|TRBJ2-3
TGTGCCAGCAGCTTCTCCCTGGGACTTACCACAGATACGCAGTATTTT
CASSFSLGLTTDTQYF
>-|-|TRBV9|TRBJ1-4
TGTGCCAGCAGCGCGACAGGTTTAGGGCGTTTTGGAGCAACTAATGAAAAACTGTTTTTT
CASSATGLGRFGATNEKLFF
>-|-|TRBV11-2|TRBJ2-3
TGTGCCAGCAGCCCGGTCAGTGGGGACACAGATACGCAGTATTTT
CASSPVSGDTDTQYF
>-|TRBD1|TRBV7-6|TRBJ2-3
TGTGCCAGCAGCTTAGGTATAGGGGGCATAGATACGCAGTATTTT
CASSLGIGGIDTQYF
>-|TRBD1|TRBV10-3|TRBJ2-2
TGTGCCATCAGGGGACAGGGAGACACCGGGGAGCTGTTTTTT
CAIRGQGDTGELFF
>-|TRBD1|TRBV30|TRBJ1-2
TGTGCCTGGAGTCTTACAGGGGGTAGCTCTGGCTACACCTTC
CAWSLTGGSSGYTF
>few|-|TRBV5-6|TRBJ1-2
TGTGCCAGCAGTTGGGGCGTCCGGGGTGGCTACACCTTC
CASSWGVRGGYTF
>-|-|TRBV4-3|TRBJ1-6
TGCGCCAGCAGCCACCCACGGAGGAATTCACCCCTCCACTTT
CASSHPRRNSPLHF
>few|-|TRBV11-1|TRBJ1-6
TGTGCCAGCAGCTTAACAGGGCAGGATTCACCCCTCCACTTT
CASSLTGQDSPLHF
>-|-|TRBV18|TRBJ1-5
TGTGCCAGCTCACTGGACAATCAGCCCCAGCATTTT
CASSLDNQPQHF
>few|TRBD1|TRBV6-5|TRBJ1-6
TGTGCCAGTTACAGGGGCTATAATTCACCCCTCCACTTT
CASYRGYNSPLHF
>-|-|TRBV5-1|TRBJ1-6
TGCGCCAGCAGCTTGGAAGGGTCCATAGGGAATTCACCCCTCCACTTT
CASSLEGSIGNSPLHF
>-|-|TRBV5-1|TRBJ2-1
TGCACCAGCAGTTCTAGCGTCAACCCCTCCTACAATGAGCAGTTCTTC
CTSSSSVNPSYNEQFF
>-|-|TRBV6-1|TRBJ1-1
TGTGCCAGCAGTAGTCGTCCCACTGAAGCTTTCTTT
CASSSRPTEAFF
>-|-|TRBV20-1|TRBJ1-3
TGCAGTGCTAGTACTGGAAACACCATATATTTT
CSASTGNTIYF
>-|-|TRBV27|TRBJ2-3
TGTGCCAGCACCGGGGGAGAGATCACAGATACGCAGTATTTT
CASTGGEITDTQYF
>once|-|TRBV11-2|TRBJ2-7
TGTGCCAGCAGCTTAAGTGTGGCGGCGGCGGTATCGGGCTACGAGCAGTACTTC
CASSLSVAAAVSGYEQYF
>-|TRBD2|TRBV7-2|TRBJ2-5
TGTGCCAGCAGCCTTGGACTAGTGGAGACCCAGTACTTC
CASSLGLVETQYF
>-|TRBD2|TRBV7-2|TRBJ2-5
TGTGCCAGCAGCCCTACTAGCGGGGGGGAGACCCAGTACTTC
CASSPTSGGETQYF
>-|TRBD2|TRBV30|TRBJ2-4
TGTGCCTGGAGTCCCGGGACTAGCCAGAAAGACATTCAGTACTTC
CAWSPGTSQKDIQYF